This passage covers 32 T cell receptor beta chains from one sample sequenced in a study of control samples from healthy donors and cancer patients. Profiled with immunoSEQ multiplex PCR; TCRdb holds only in-frame clones, not every one. The sample shows 90,000 to 100,000 clones, 79% of them seen only once. Material for sequencing was blood. The receptors were gathered from a woman in her 30s in good health.

This chain links TRBV13 with TRBJ2-7, with 8 positions matching TRBD2. Germline V gene lookup returns CDR1 PRHDT and CDR2 FYEKMQ (reference sequence). CDR3 length: 16 residues. The junction had 12 bases not matched to a gene; V was cut back by 4 bases and J by 4 bases. This chain's CDR3 is CASSSRRSGDNYEQYF. Written as DNA, the CDR3 is TGTGCCAGCAGCTCCCGGCGTAGCGGGGATAATTACGAGCAGTACTTC. Based on the CDR3 plus reference TRBV13 and TRBJ2-7, the full variable domain is AAGVIQSPRHLIKEKRETATLKCYPIPRHDTVYWYQQGPGQDPQFLISFYEKMQSDKGSIPDRFSAQQFSDYHSELNMSSLELGDSALYFCASSSRRSGDNYEQYFGPGTRLTVT.

This chain joins TRBV6-1 and TRBJ2-5, with 10 bases fitting TRBD2. V lost 0 bases and J lost 2; bases outside the gene matches: 3. The CDR3 loop spans 16 amino acids. In germline, CDR1 is MNHNS, CDR2 SASEGT. CDR3 nucleotide sequence: TGTGCCAGCAGTGAAGCAGCAGCGGGGGGGCAAGAGACCCAGTACTTC. Its translation is CASSEAAAGGQETQYF.

This chain uses TRBV24-1 with TRBJ2-1; the D gene is possibly TRBD2 (6 bases). CDR1 KGHDR and CDR2 SFDVKD come from the germline V gene. The CDR3 extends over 12 amino acids. Trimming removed 3 bases at V and 11 bases at J, with 10 bases between. CDR3 DNA sequence: TGTGCCACCAGTGATCTTAGCGGAAAGCAGTTCTTC. Protein sequence: CATSDLSGKQFF.

A single count supports this clone. The gene calls are TRBV6-1 and TRBJ2-3; D perhaps matches TRBD2 (5 bases). The CDR3 runs to 16 residues. With 4 bases removed from V and 2 bases from J, the gap between germline ends came to 16 bases. The germline CDR1 and CDR2 sequences are MNHNS and SASEGT. The DNA for the CDR3 is TGTGCCAGCAGTGGACTAACCAGCCTTTCCACAGATACGCAGTATTTT. It specifies CASSGLTSLSTDTQYF.

This clone was seen ten or more times. V and J are TRBV5-1 and TRBJ1-1; a weak D match, TRBD1 (6 bases). The CDR3 has 17 amino acids. Germline CDR1 reads SGHRS; CDR2 reads YFSETQ. Trimming left V 3 bases short and J 5 bases short, with 23 bases between. This CDR3 reads CASSSTRTRGTRTEAFF. The CDR3 DNA follows: TGCGCCAGCAGCTCGACGCGGACCAGGGGCACGAGGACTGAAGCTTTCTTT.

This sequence joins TRBV5-1 and TRBJ2-2, with TRBD1 matching over 8 bases. Germline lookup yields CDR1 SGHRS and CDR2 YFSETQ. The V and J ends lost 4 bases and 1 base, in that order; junction bases with no gene match: 3. This CDR3 is 15 amino acids long. DNA for the CDR3: TGCGCCAGCAGCCCAGGGACAGGGAACACCGGGGAGCTGTTTTTT. Its translation is CASSPGTGNTGELFF.

The J gene is TRBJ2-7, the V gene TRBV19; unclear D gene. The V end was cut by 7 bases, the J end by 2 bases, with 15 bases between. In germline, CDR1 is LNHDA, CDR2 SQIVND (reference sequence). The CDR3 is 14 amino acids. The CDR3 coding sequence is TGTGCCAGTAATAACTTAGGGCTAGCCTACGAGCAGTACTTC. This sequence encodes CASNNLGLAYEQYF.

This clone was observed once. V is TRBV6-5 and J is TRBJ2-2, with D unclear. V lost 0 bases and J 7 bases, leaving 12 bases between the germline ends. From germline, CDR1 is MNHEY and CDR2 SVGAGI. This CDR3 spans 15 amino acids. The CDR3 loop reads CASSYSILLGGELFF. As DNA, the CDR3 is TGTGCCAGCAGTTACTCGATACTATTGGGCGGGGAGCTGTTTTTT.

This chain's CDR3 is CASSYAGTFTEAFF. CDR3 DNA: TGCGCCAGCAGCTACGCAGGGACTTTTACTGAAGCTTTCTTT. The chain combines TRBV5-1 with TRBJ1-1, with a possible D match to TRBD1 (5 bases). This CDR3 region has 14 residues. Trimming took 3 bases from V and 5 from J, leaving 14 bases between them. CDR1 is SGHRS, CDR2 YFSETQ, per germline.

This clone was picked up one time. The V and J genes are TRBV7-2 and TRBJ2-3; D unresolved. The CDR3 extends over 18 amino acids. Germline-derived CDR1 and CDR2 are SGHTA and FQGNSA. Trimming took off 0 bases at V and 0 bases at J, with 16 bases between the two ends. The CDR3 spells CASSLASSVGVSTDTQYF. CDR3 bases: TGTGCCAGCAGCTTAGCGAGTTCGGTTGGGGTTAGCACAGATACGCAGTATTTT.

The rearrangement uses TRBV13 and TRBJ2-7; tentatively, D is TRBD1 or TRBD2 (6 bases each). V was pared by 4 bases and J by 1 base, with 20 bases between. Per the germline V gene, CDR1 is PRHDT and CDR2 is FYEKMQ (reference sequence). The CDR3 is 17 amino acids. In DNA, the CDR3 is TGTGCCAGCAGCTCCGGGACAACCCTTGCGGGGTCCTACGAGCAGTACTTC. This encodes CASSSGTTLAGSYEQYF.

J is TRBJ1-4 and V is TRBV15; no firm D call. Trimming removed 3 bases from V and 5 bases from J, with 13 bases in between. From germline, CDR1 is LNHNV and CDR2 YYDKDF (reference sequence). This CDR3 contains 15 residues. CDR3 DNA: TGTGCCACCAGCAGGCCCGCCACCCCGAATGAAAAACTGTTTTTT. Residues: CATSRPATPNEKLFF.

The chain employs TRBV19 and TRBJ1-1; TRBD1 matches at 10 bases. Per germline, CDR1 LNHDA and CDR2 SQIVND (reference sequence). CDR3 length: 18 residues. Losses at the gene ends were 1 base for V and 1 base for J; bases not matched to a gene: 9. CDR3 DNA sequence: TGTGCCAGTAGTATAGGACTTGACAGGGGGCAAGGGAACACTGAAGCTTTCTTT. Its translation: CASSIGLDRGQGNTEAFF.

J is TRBJ2-7 and V is TRBV2; D not resolved. This CDR3 has 13 residues. Germline values: CDR1 SNHLY, CDR2 FYNNEI. The V end was cut by 7 bases, the J end by 2 bases, with 12 bases between. This CDR3 is CASNTPLAYEQYF. Written as DNA, the CDR3 is TGTGCCAGCAATACCCCTCTCGCCTACGAGCAGTACTTC.

This clone was counted a few times. V is TRBV5-6 and J is TRBJ1-5, with TRBD1 identical over 7 bases. The CDR3 is 14 amino acids. Germline V gene sequence: CDR1 SGHDT, CDR2 YYEEEE. The V and J ends lost 0 bases and 9 bases, in that order; junction bases with no gene match: 6. Here the CDR3 reads CASSLGGGVWPQHF. DNA of the CDR3: TGTGCCAGCAGCTTGGGAGGGGGCGTCTGGCCCCAGCATTTT.

With respect to this clone: One end of the junction fails to match germline, which may point to a read error. The genes are TRBV5-6 and TRBJ2-3, with 11 bases identical to TRBD2. The CDR3 extends over 13 amino acids. The germline CDR1 and CDR2 sequences are SGHDT and YYEEEE. CDR3 region: CASSSGTSGPGNF. The CDR3 nucleotides read TGTGCCAGCAGCTCCGGGACTAGCGGCCCCGGGAATTTT.

The chain is built from TRBV21-1 and TRBJ1-1. TRBV21-1 is labeled a pseudogene. This CDR3 has 13 amino acids. CDR3 sequence (DNA): TGTGCCAGCAGCGGGGAGAGGTTCTTCGGGTGTGGCTTT. Protein product: CASSGERFFGCGF.

Turning to this clone: Compared with germline, one end of the junction differs, possibly owing to a read error. In nucleotides, the CDR3 is TGTGCCTGGAGGAGAGGACTAGCGGGGGGGATTAAGCTCTTC. This codes for CAWRRGLAGGIKLF. The chain is built from TRBV30 and TRBJ2-1, with TRBD2 identical over 15 bases. Germline loops: CDR1 GTSNPN, CDR2 SVGIG (reference sequence). The length of the CDR3 is 14 residues.

In its sample, this clone was seen a few times. The chain has TRBV7-9 and TRBJ1-2, with D uncertain. Trimming removed 4 bases from V and 8 bases from J, with 11 bases in between. The CDR3 spans 12 residues. Per the germline V gene, CDR1 is SEHNR and CDR2 is FQNEAQ (reference sequence). CDR3 protein: CASSWTNGGYTF. The CDR3 DNA follows: TGTGCCAGCAGCTGGACCAACGGAGGCTACACCTTC.

Written as DNA, the CDR3 is TGCGCCAGCAGCTTGGGGACAGGGCGCCACGAGCAGTACTTC. Its translation is CASSLGTGRHEQYF. The V call is TRBV5-1, the J call TRBJ2-7, with 8 nucleotides matching TRBD1. V gave up 0 bases and J gave up 5 bases; unmatched junction bases: 4. The CDR3 spans 14 residues. Germline lookup yields CDR1 SGHRS and CDR2 YFSETQ.

The chain recombines TRBV6-6 with TRBJ2-1; weak D call: TRBD1 (5 bases). The germline V and J ends were trimmed by 7 bases and 9 bases, with 19 bases remaining between them. The CDR3 contains 14 residues. Germline V gives CDR1 MNHNY, CDR2 SVGAGI (reference sequence). The DNA of the CDR3 is TGTGCCAGCATTTCGTTAGGGGCCGGGTTTGAGCAGTTCTTC. This codes for CASISLGAGFEQFF.

V is TRBV10-3 and J is TRBJ1-1; D gene unclear. The CDR3 covers 13 residues. The V end was cut by 4 bases, the J end by 9 bases, with 15 bases between. Germline V CDR1 and CDR2: ENHRY, SYGVKD. CDR3 nucleotides: TGTGCCATCAGTGTCGGAGGGCCAGTACAAGCTTTCTTT. Its translation is CAISVGGPVQAFF.

DNA for the CDR3: TGTGCCAGCTCACCAACGGTGGATTTCTATGGCTACACCTTC. This translates into CASSPTVDFYGYTF. The chain combines TRBV18 with TRBJ1-2; D remains unclear. CDR1 KGHSH and CDR2 LQKENI come from the germline V gene. Between the trimmed V and J ends, which lost 2 bases and 4 bases, there was a span of 11 bases. The CDR3 contains 14 residues.

V is TRBV6-1 and J is TRBJ2-3, with 8 bases lining up with TRBD2. The V gene's germline CDR1 is MNHNS and CDR2 SASEGT. V dropped 2 bases and J dropped 8; count of bases not matched to a gene: 12. The CDR3 is made up of 16 amino acids. The CDR3 loop reads CASSERGVGLVRTQYF. The CDR3 DNA sequence: TGTGCCAGCAGTGAAAGGGGGGTGGGACTAGTCCGTACGCAGTATTTT.

The chain is built from TRBV5-4 and TRBJ2-2; 7 bases match TRBD1. V gave up 5 bases and J gave up 4 bases; unmatched junction bases: 2. The CDR3 covers 13 residues. The V gene's germline CDR1 is SGHNT and CDR2 YYREEE (reference sequence). The CDR3 reads CASSWDSTGELFF. The DNA for the CDR3 is TGTGCCAGCAGTTGGGACAGCACCGGGGAGCTGTTTTTT.

The J gene is TRBJ2-1, the V gene TRBV9; 11 bases fit TRBD2. With 4 bases clipped from V and 4 bases from J, the junction kept 7 bases outside the gene matches. The CDR3 consists of 16 residues. CDR1 SGDLS and CDR2 YYNGEE come from the germline V gene. Written as DNA, the CDR3 is TGTGCCAGCAGCTGCACGGGACTAGCGGATTACAATGAGCAGTTCTTC. It encodes CASSCTGLADYNEQFF.

This rearrangement joins TRBV5-4 to TRBJ2-5; D is undetermined. The CDR3 loop spans 14 amino acids. CDR1 is SGHNT, CDR2 YYREEE, per germline (reference sequence). The V end lost 0 bases, the J end lost 5 bases, and 11 bases lay between the germline ends. CDR3 sequence: CASSLGGRQETQYF. DNA for the CDR3: TGTGCCAGCAGCTTGGGTGGGCGCCAGGAGACCCAGTACTTC.

The chain carries TRBV10-3 and TRBJ1-3, with D uncertain. Trimming stripped 1 base from V and 8 bases from J, with 12 bases between. CDR1 ENHRY and CDR2 SYGVKD come from the germline V gene. The CDR3 has 14 amino acids. The CDR3 loop is CAISELRAQHTIYF. In DNA form, the CDR3 reads TGTGCCATCAGTGAGTTAAGGGCCCAGCACACCATATATTTT.

The V call is TRBV15, the J call TRBJ1-2; D call uncertain. Germline V gene data show CDR1 as LNHNV and CDR2 as YYDKDF (reference sequence). CDR3 length: 14 residues. V lost 6 bases and J 0 bases, leaving 11 bases between the germline ends. The CDR3 nucleotides are TGTGCCACCAGAGAAACTATAGCTAACTATGGCTACACCTTC. It codes for CATRETIANYGYTF.

V gene TRBV2 combines with J gene TRBJ1-2; possible D gene TRBD1, 5 bases. This CDR3 region has 15 residues. In germline, CDR1 is SNHLY, CDR2 FYNNEI. V lost 8 bases and J lost 2, with 18 bases in between. The CDR3 spells CASRGPRQRNYGYTF. The CDR3 coding sequence is TGTGCCAGCCGGGGCCCCCGACAGAGAAACTATGGCTACACCTTC.

The V gene is TRBV30, the J gene TRBJ1-2, with a weak D call TRBD1 (5 bases). Germline V gene sequence: CDR1 GTSNPN, CDR2 SVGIG (reference sequence). Trimming stripped 5 bases from V and 0 bases from J, with 28 bases between. This CDR3 region has 19 residues. The CDR3: CAWQLLGAGAAGPNYGYTF. The CDR3 coding sequence is TGTGCCTGGCAATTATTAGGGGCAGGTGCGGCAGGGCCTAACTATGGCTACACCTTC.

This clone was seen only a few times. The rearrangement uses TRBV29-1 and TRBJ2-5; no clear D. CDR1 and CDR2 (germline): SQVTM, ANQGSEA. The CDR3 is 12 residues long. V was cut by 7 bases and J by 5 bases, with 14 bases left in between. The CDR3 DNA is TGCAGCGCCTCCCCGGATTCGGAGACCCAGTACTTC. Its translation is CSASPDSETQYF.